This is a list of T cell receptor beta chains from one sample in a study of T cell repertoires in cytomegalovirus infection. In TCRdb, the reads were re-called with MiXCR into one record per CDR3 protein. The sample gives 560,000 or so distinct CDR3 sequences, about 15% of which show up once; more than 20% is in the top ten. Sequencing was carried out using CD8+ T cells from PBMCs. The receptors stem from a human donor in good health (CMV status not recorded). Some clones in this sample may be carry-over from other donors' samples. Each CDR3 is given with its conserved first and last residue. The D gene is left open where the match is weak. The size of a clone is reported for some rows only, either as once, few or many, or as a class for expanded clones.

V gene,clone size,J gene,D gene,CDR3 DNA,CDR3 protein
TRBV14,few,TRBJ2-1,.,TGTGCCAGCAGCCAAGATTTCTCGGGTGAGCAGTTCTTC,CASSQDFSGEQFF
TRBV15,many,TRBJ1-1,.,TGTGCCACCAGCAGGGGTACACTGAACACTGAAGCTTTCTTT,CATSRGTLNTEAFF
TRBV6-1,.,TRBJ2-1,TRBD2,TGTGCCAGCAGTGAGGATGGACTAGCCGGAGTCCATGAGCAGTTCTTC,CASSEDGLAGVHEQFF
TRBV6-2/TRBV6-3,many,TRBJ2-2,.,TGTGCCAGCAGTCCAACCCGGGACAAGAACACCGGGGAGCTGTTTTTT,CASSPTRDKNTGELFF
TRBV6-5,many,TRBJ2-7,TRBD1,TGTGCCAGCAGTTACTCGTCAGGACAGGTCCCCTACGAGCAGTACTTC,CASSYSSGQVPYEQYF
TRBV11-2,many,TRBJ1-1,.,TGTGCCAGCAGCTCATTCACGGGGCTGGACACTGAAGCTTTCTTT,CASSSFTGLDTEAFF
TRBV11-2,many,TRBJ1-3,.,TGTGCCAGCAACAACGGGCAGGAGGAAAACACCATATATTTT,CASNNGQEENTIYF
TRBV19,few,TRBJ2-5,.,TGTGCCAGTAGTATGCGGGTCGGCAGGGGGGCGCCAGAGACCCAGTACTTC,CASSMRVGRGAPETQYF
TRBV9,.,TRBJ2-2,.,TGTGCCAGCAGCGTAGCTGGAGGGGGCGGGGAGCTGTTTTTT,CASSVAGGGGELFF
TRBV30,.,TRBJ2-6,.,TGTGCCTGGATTGAGGGGGTCTCTGGGGCCAACGTCCTGACTTTC,CAWIEGVSGANVLTF
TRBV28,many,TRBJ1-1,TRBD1,TGTGCCAGCCTCGACGAGGACAGGGGGATCAGCCACAGCCAGGATGAAGCTTTCTTT,CASLDEDRGISHSQDEAFF
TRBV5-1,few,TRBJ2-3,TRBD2,TGCGCCAGCAGCTTGGGACTAGCGGGCCCCGCGTTT,CASSLGLAGPAF
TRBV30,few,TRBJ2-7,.,TGTGCCTGGAACCGTCCGCGACAGAAACGGGGCGAGCAGTACTTC,CAWNRPRQKRGEQYF
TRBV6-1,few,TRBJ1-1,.,TGTGCCAGCAGGGCCAGGGGAGCGAACACTGAAGCTTTCTTT,CASRARGANTEAFF
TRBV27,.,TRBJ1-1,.,TGTGCCAGCAGTTTTGCTCAGGGTACTGAAGCTTTCTTT,CASSFAQGTEAFF
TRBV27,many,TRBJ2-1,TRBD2,TGTGCCAGCAGTCCGAGTTGGGGACTAGCGGGGAATGAGCAGTTCTTC,CASSPSWGLAGNEQFF
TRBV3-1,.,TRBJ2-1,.,TGTGCCAGCAGCCAAGCGGGAGTAACTTACAATGAGCAGTTCTTC,CASSQAGVTYNEQFF
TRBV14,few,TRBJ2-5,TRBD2,TGTGCCAGCAGAGGGACTAGCGGGGGTCGAGAGACCCAGTACTTC,CASRGTSGGRETQYF
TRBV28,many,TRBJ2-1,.,TGTGCCAGCAGTCCCACCTCGCGGTCCGACCGGGTCGATGAGCAGTTCTTC,CASSPTSRSDRVDEQFF
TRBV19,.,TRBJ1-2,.,TGTGCCAGTACCATTGAAGGGTATGGCTACACCTTC,CASTIEGYGYTF
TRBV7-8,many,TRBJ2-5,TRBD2,TGTGCCAGCAGCTTAGTTATCGGGGGGATAAGAGAGACCCAGTACTTC,CASSLVIGGIRETQYF
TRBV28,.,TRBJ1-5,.,TGTGCCAACTCCGGAGGGGGGCCCCAGCATTTT,CANSGGGPQHF
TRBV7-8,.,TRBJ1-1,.,TGTGCCAGCATCCCCTCCCAGGGACCGAACACTGAAGCGTTCTTT,CASIPSQGPNTEAFF
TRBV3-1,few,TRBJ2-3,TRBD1,TGTGCCAGCAGCTCCCGGACAGGGCCGGTCCGCACAGATACGCAGTATTTT,CASSSRTGPVRTDTQYF
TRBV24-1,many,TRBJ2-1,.,TGTGCCACCAGTGATTCAGGGACGGCCAAGGCCTCCTACAATGAGCAGTTCTTC,CATSDSGTAKASYNEQFF
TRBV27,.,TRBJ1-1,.,TGTGCCAGCAGGACCTCAGGGACTGAAGCTTTCTTT,CASRTSGTEAFF
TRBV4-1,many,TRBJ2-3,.,TGCGCCAGCAGCCAAAACCTCGGGAGCGGGCCTAGCACAGATACGCAGTATTTT,CASSQNLGSGPSTDTQYF
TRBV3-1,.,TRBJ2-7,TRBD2,TGTGCCAGCAGCCGGACCGGGACTAGCGGGGCCCGACGCCACGAGCAGTACTTC,CASSRTGTSGARRHEQYF
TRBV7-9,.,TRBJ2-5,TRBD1,TGTGCCAGCAGCCCGACTGGGACAGGAGAAGAGACCCAGTACTTC,CASSPTGTGEETQYF
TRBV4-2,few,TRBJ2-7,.,TGTGCCAGCAGCCAAGGTAACCGTGCCTACGAGCAGTACTTC,CASSQGNRAYEQYF
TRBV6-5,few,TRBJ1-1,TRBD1,TGTGCCAGCAGTAGCCCTGGACAGGGGGCGTCTGAAGCTTTCTTT,CASSSPGQGASEAFF
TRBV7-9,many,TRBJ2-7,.,TGTGCCAGCAGCTTAGCAGACGGCCAATACGAGCAGTACTTC,CASSLADGQYEQYF
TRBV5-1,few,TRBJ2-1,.,TGCGCCAGCAGTTCCCACCCGGGAGATGGGAATGAGCAGTTCTTC,CASSSHPGDGNEQFF
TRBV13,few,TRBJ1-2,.,TGTGCCAGCAGGCCGGTGGAGGGGAACAACTATGGCTACACCTTC,CASRPVEGNNYGYTF
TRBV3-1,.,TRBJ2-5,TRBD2,TGTGCCAGCAGACTTGGACTAGCGGGAGGGCGAAGAGAGACCCAGTACTTC,CASRLGLAGGRRETQYF
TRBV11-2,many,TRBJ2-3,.,TGTGCCAGCAGCTTACGGTACCGAGGGGCTTCTAATACGCAGTATTTT,CASSLRYRGASNTQYF
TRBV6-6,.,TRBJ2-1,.,TGTGCCAGCCGTAATAGGGGAAATGAGCAGTTCTTC,CASRNRGNEQFF
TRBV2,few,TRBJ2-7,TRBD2,TGTGCCAGCAGTGAAGAGACTAGCGGGAGGGGGGGCTACGAGCAGTACTTC,CASSEETSGRGGYEQYF
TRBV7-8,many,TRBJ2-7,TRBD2,TGTGCCAGCAGCTTACTAGCGGCGGATGGCGAGCAGTACTTC,CASSLLAADGEQYF
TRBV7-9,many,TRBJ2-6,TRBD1,TGTGCCAGCAACCGACAGGGGGCTTACGCTGGGGCCAACGTCCTGACTTTC,CASNRQGAYAGANVLTF
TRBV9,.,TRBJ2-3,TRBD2,TGTGCCAGCAGCCCCCAAGGGACTAGCGGGGCCACAGATACGCAGTATTTT,CASSPQGTSGATDTQYF
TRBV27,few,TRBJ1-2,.,TGTGCCAGCAGTTTAAAAATGCCAGGATCCTATGGCTACACCTTC,CASSLKMPGSYGYTF